The 27 T cell receptor beta chains in this list originate from one sample, sequenced in a study of T cells in Graves' hyperthyroidism and ophthalmopathy. From RNA transcripts, TCR beta CDR3 regions were amplified. TCR CDR3 underwent first-round RT-PCR with the HTBI primer set. Via MiXCR, TCRdb re-called the multiplex PCR reads, giving one row per CDR3 protein. Of over 300,000 distinct CDR3 sequences in the sample, roughly 13% were seen once. What was sequenced was blood. Receptor source: a woman aged 55-69 years with Graves' hyperthyroidism.

Many counts were recorded for this clonotype. The chain employs TRBV13 and TRBJ2-7, with TRBD1 matching 7 bases. The V gene's germline CDR1 is PRHDT and CDR2 FYEKMQ (reference sequence). This CDR3 comprises 17 residues. Trimming cost V 4 bases and J 0 bases; bases outside gene matches: 12. As DNA, the CDR3 is TGTGCCAGCAGCTCCAACCGGGACAGTCTTAGCTCCTACGAGCAGTACTTC. Encoded protein: CASSSNRDSLSSYEQYF.

In its sample, this clonotype was seen a few times. The chain couples TRBV20-1 to TRBJ2-1; D might be TRBD2 (5 bases). The germline V gene encodes CDR1 DFQATT and CDR2 SNEGSKA (reference sequence). The V gene lost 4 bases and the J gene lost 5 bases, with 18 bases spanning the gap. The CDR3 contains 15 residues. The CDR3 here is CSAIPSSVGNNEQFF. In nucleotides, the CDR3 is TGCAGTGCTATCCCAAGTAGCGTAGGAAACAATGAGCAGTTCTTC.

This clonotype appeared many times. The genes are TRBV28 and TRBJ1-6; D perhaps matches TRBD1 (5 bases). The CDR3 is 15 residues long. V lost 3 bases and J 7 bases, leaving 13 bases between the germline ends. Germline CDR1 and CDR2: MDHEN and SYDVKM. In DNA, the CDR3 is TGTGCCAGCAGTTTCGTCGGGACGGAGAATTCACCCCTCCACTTT. Its protein product is CASSFVGTENSPLHF. Drawing the rest from reference TRBV28 and TRBJ1-6, the complete variable domain is DVKVTQSSRYLVKRTGEKVFLECVQDMDHENMFWYRQDPGLGLRLIYFSYDVKMKEKGDIPEGYSVSREKKERFSLILESASTNQTSMYLCASSFVGTENSPLHFGNGTRLTVT.

The chain employs TRBV30 and TRBJ2-1, with D tentatively TRBD2 (6 bases). The CDR3 consists of 14 residues. In germline, CDR1 is GTSNPN, CDR2 SVGIG (reference sequence). The V end lost 5 bases, the J end lost 2 bases, and 13 bases lay between the germline ends. The CDR3 DNA is TGTGCCTGGGCGGGACTCAGCCCCTACAATGAGCAGTTCTTC. Its translation is CAWAGLSPYNEQFF.

In this sample, this clonotype turned up many times. CDR3 amino acids: CASSQDDHNEQFF. The CDR3 region has the DNA TGTGCCAGCAGCCAAGACGACCACAATGAGCAGTTCTTC. The V gene is TRBV3-1, the J gene TRBJ2-1; D is uncertain. The V gene's germline CDR1 is LGHDT and CDR2 YNNKEL (reference sequence). The V and J ends lost 0 bases and 5 bases respectively, with 5 bases between them. CDR3 length: 13 amino acids.

This clonotype was seen at least ten times. This chain connects TRBV20-1 to TRBJ2-1; 13 bases line up with TRBD2. The V segment lost 6 bases and the J segment 7 bases; nucleotides outside the gene matches: 6. The CDR3 runs to 14 residues. Germline loops: CDR1 DFQATT, CDR2 SNEGSKA (reference sequence). The CDR3 bases are TGCAGTGCCAGGACTAGCGGGAGAGGTAATGAGCAGTTCTTC. Encoded protein: CSARTSGRGNEQFF.

On this clonotype itself: A read error is possible here, since a much larger clone lies one base away. The chain has TRBV5-1 and TRBJ2-1, with a tentative D call TRBD1 (5 bases). This CDR3 has 13 amino acids. Germline V gene lookup returns CDR1 SGHRS and CDR2 YFSETQ. The germline V and J ends were trimmed by 4 bases and 9 bases, with 14 bases remaining between them. CDR3 sequence (DNA): TGCGCCAGCAGCGAAGGCAGGGCTGGTGAGCAGTTCTTC. Encoded protein: CASSEGRAGEQFF.

The chain employs TRBV3-1 and TRBJ1-2; TRBD1 might be the D (5 bases). The CDR3 is made up of 13 amino acids. Germline V gene lookup returns CDR1 LGHDT and CDR2 YNNKEL (reference sequence). V was trimmed by 2 bases and J by 8 bases, leaving 12 bases between them. This CDR3 reads CASSQTQDTGYTF. The CDR3, as DNA: TGTGCCAGCAGCCAAACCCAGGACACAGGCTACACCTTC.

The V gene is TRBV4-1, the J gene TRBJ2-2; 12 positions agree with TRBD1. Trimming removed 4 bases from V and 4 bases from J; junction bases left unmatched: 7. Germline V gene sequence: CDR1 MGHRA, CDR2 YSYEKL. The CDR3 is 17 residues long. CDR3 protein: CASSLLGQGAGTGELFF. DNA of the CDR3: TGCGCCAGCAGCCTACTGGGACAGGGGGCCGGCACCGGGGAGCTGTTTTTT.

The table lists this clonotype with many counts. CDR3: CASSLWTSGTDTQYF. The CDR3 DNA reads as TGCGCCAGCAGCCTATGGACTAGCGGGACAGATACGCAGTATTTT. This rearrangement joins TRBV5-1 to TRBJ2-3; TRBD2 aligns across 11 bases. Trimming at V came to 4 bases and at J to 3 bases, leaving 4 bases not matched to a gene. The CDR3 sequence is 15 residues long. Germline lookup yields CDR1 SGHRS and CDR2 YFSETQ.

This clonotype was seen at least ten times. The chain uses TRBV2 and TRBJ1-1; no firm D call. Germline values: CDR1 SNHLY, CDR2 FYNNEI. Trimming took 7 bases from V and 4 from J, leaving 10 bases between them. The CDR3 is made up of 12 amino acids. The CDR3 here is CASNGDSTEAFF. CDR3 nucleotide sequence: TGTGCCAGCAATGGGGATAGCACTGAAGCTTTCTTT.

In this sample, this clonotype turned up many times. J is TRBJ2-3 and V is TRBV12-3 or TRBV12-4; 8 positions match TRBD2. The V and J ends lost 3 bases and 3 bases, in that order; junction bases with no gene match: 5. The CDR3 loop spans 15 amino acids. CDR3 region: CASSFLTSGTDTQYF. CDR3 nucleotide sequence: TGTGCCAGCAGTTTTTTAACTAGCGGAACAGATACGCAGTATTTT.

This clonotype was observed a few times. This chain connects TRBV29-1 to TRBJ2-7, with 13 bases aligning to TRBD2. Per the germline V gene, CDR1 is SQVTM and CDR2 is ANQGSEA. The CDR3 is 12 residues long. V was clipped by 7 bases and J by 7 bases; unmatched bases: 4. CDR3 in amino acids: CSGTSGSLEQYF. The CDR3 DNA reads as TGCAGCGGGACTAGCGGGAGTTTAGAGCAGTACTTC.

This clonotype was counted many times. The rearrangement uses TRBV5-6 and TRBJ2-2; 9 bases match TRBD2. J gave up 1 base and V 5 bases, and 6 bases lay outside the gene matches. The CDR3 is 16 amino acids. Germline assignment: CDR1 SGHDT and CDR2 YYEEEE. Here the CDR3 reads CASSSRLAVNTGELFF. The CDR3 coding sequence is TGTGCCAGCAGTTCGAGACTAGCGGTGAACACCGGGGAGCTGTTTTTT.

This clonotype was counted ten times or more. J is TRBJ2-7 and V is TRBV15; D remains unclear. Germline V gene data show CDR1 as LNHNV and CDR2 as YYDKDF (reference sequence). The CDR3 is made up of 15 amino acids. V was trimmed by 0 bases and J by 2 bases, leaving 11 bases between them. The CDR3 DNA reads TGTGCCACCAGCAGAGATCAGCTGGGTGCCTACGAGCAGTACTTC. Amino acids: CATSRDQLGAYEQYF. Supplemented by reference TRBV15 and TRBJ2-7, the full variable domain reads DAMVIQNPRYQVTQFGKPVTLSCSQTLNHNVMYWYQQKSSQAPKLLFHYYDKDFNNEADTPDNFQSRRPNTSFCFLDIRSPGLGDTAMYLCATSRDQLGAYEQYFGPGTRLTVT.

This clonotype has a count of ten or more. V is TRBV5-1 and J is TRBJ2-2; perhaps TRBD1 as D (5 bases). Germline V gene lookup returns CDR1 SGHRS and CDR2 YFSETQ. CDR3 length: 15 residues. V dropped 5 bases and J dropped 6 bases, with 17 bases sitting between them. In DNA, the CDR3 is TGCGCCAGCAGTTCCACAAGTCTGGGGCCCGGGGAGCTGTTTTTT. Translating it yields CASSSTSLGPGELFF.

The chain uses TRBV4-1 and TRBJ1-1; 7 bases map to TRBD1. CDR1 and CDR2 (germline): MGHRA, YSYEKL. V shed 0 bases and J 7 bases; nucleotides not matched to a gene: 8. The CDR3 is 15 residues long. The CDR3 nucleotides are TGCGCCAGCAGCCAAGATCCCAGGGGGTGGGGTGAAGCTTTCTTT. It specifies CASSQDPRGWGEAFF.

The chain combines TRBV18 with TRBJ1-2; D is unresolved. Germline V gene data show CDR1 as KGHSH and CDR2 as LQKENI. This CDR3 is built from 15 residues. The V gene lost 2 bases and the J gene lost 4 bases, with 14 bases spanning the gap. The DNA of the CDR3 is TGTGCCAGCTCACCATCTATGACATCCAGCTATGGCTACACCTTC. Its translation is CASSPSMTSSYGYTF.

On this clonotype: At one of its ends the junction is not consistent with the germline gene, which may arise from a read error. The genes are TRBV3-1 and TRBJ2-2; D not certain. CDR3 length: 13 amino acids. In germline, CDR1 is LGHDT, CDR2 YNNKEL (reference sequence). Here the CDR3 reads CASNQDGVGELFF. The CDR3 nucleotides read TGTGCCAGCAACCAAGACGGAGTCGGGGAGCTGTTTTTT.

Many counts were recorded for this clonotype. This rearrangement joins TRBV11-2 to TRBJ2-7; maybe TRBD2 (6 bases). Trimming stripped 5 bases from V and 0 bases from J, with 17 bases between. Per germline, CDR1 SGHAT and CDR2 FQNNGV. This CDR3 is 16 amino acids long. The CDR3 reads CASSHSRAGSSYEQYF. The CDR3 DNA sequence: TGTGCCAGCAGCCACTCCCGTGCGGGGAGCTCCTACGAGCAGTACTTC.

This clonotype showed up many times. The rearrangement uses TRBV6-2 or TRBV6-3 and TRBJ2-7; tentatively, D is TRBD2 (5 bases). Germline CDR1 MNHEY, CDR2 SVGEGT. The CDR3 consists of 12 residues. V was pared by 8 bases and J by 2 bases, with 10 bases between. Here the CDR3 reads CASGKGAYEQYF. In DNA form, the CDR3 reads TGTGCCAGCGGTAAGGGAGCCTACGAGCAGTACTTC.

This clonotype was picked up many times. The genes are TRBV11-3 and TRBJ2-1; 10 nucleotides line up with TRBD2. The V gene end was trimmed by 2 bases and the J gene end by 7 bases; junction bases not matched to a gene: 11. The germline CDR1 and CDR2 sequences are SGHNT and YENEEA. The CDR3 is made up of 17 amino acids. CDR3 sequence: CASSLHYSGRASNEQFF. The CDR3 DNA reads as TGTGCCAGCAGCTTACACTACAGCGGGAGGGCCTCGAATGAGCAGTTCTTC.

This clonotype has at least ten counts. This chain joins TRBV9 and TRBJ2-7, with D tentatively TRBD1 (6 bases). Trimming stripped 4 bases from V and 6 bases from J, with 29 bases between. Germline values: CDR1 SGDLS, CDR2 YYNGEE. This CDR3 contains 18 residues. The CDR3 sequence: CASSPRGQDSLLHSEQYF. CDR3 sequence (DNA): TGTGCCAGCAGCCCCAGGGGCCAGGATTCCTTACTCCATTCCGAGCAGTACTTC. Full variable domain (outside the CDR3, taken from reference TRBV9 and TRBJ2-7): DSGVTQTPKHLITATGQRVTLRCSPRSGDLSVYWYQQSLDQGLQFLIQYYNGEERAKGNILERFSAQQFPDLHSELNLSSLELGDSALYFCASSPRGQDSLLHSEQYFGPGTRLTVT.

The rearrangement uses TRBV19 and TRBJ1-2; D uncertain. Germline values: CDR1 LNHDA, CDR2 SQIVND (reference sequence). V was trimmed by 5 bases and J by 4 bases, leaving 23 bases between them. CDR3 length: 17 residues. CDR3 protein: CASSVQGPSTRIYGYTF. The CDR3 DNA reads as TGTGCCAGTAGTGTACAAGGGCCCTCAACTCGTATCTATGGCTACACCTTC.

This clonotype occurred many times. The CDR3 nucleotides read TGTGCCAGCAGTTTCGGGACAGGGGTCGGCTACACCTTC. It translates to CASSFGTGVGYTF. V is TRBV27 and J is TRBJ1-2; 10 bases fit TRBD1. The CDR3 spans 13 residues. The V gene end was trimmed by 3 bases and the J gene end by 8 bases; junction bases not matched to a gene: 3. In germline, CDR1 is MNHEY, CDR2 SMNVEV (reference sequence).

This clonotype has a count of ten or more. The chain is built from TRBV28 and TRBJ1-5, with 8 bases lining up with TRBD1. The CDR3 is made up of 14 amino acids. CDR1 and CDR2 from the germline V gene are MDHEN and SYDVKM. Trimming took 5 bases from V and 9 from J; bases not matched to a gene: 9. In nucleotides, the CDR3 is TGTGCCAGCAGTCCAGGGGGCAGGGGGCGGCCCCAGCATTTT. Translated: CASSPGGRGRPQHF.

This clonotype was detected ten times or more. The J gene is TRBJ1-1, the V gene TRBV18, with D hard to call. Per the germline V gene, CDR1 is KGHSH and CDR2 is LQKENI. Deletions cut 1 base from V and 8 bases from J, with 11 bases between. The CDR3 runs to 13 residues. The CDR3 sequence is CASSPLASGEAFF. The CDR3 nucleotides read TGTGCCAGCTCACCACTAGCCAGCGGGGAAGCTTTCTTT.